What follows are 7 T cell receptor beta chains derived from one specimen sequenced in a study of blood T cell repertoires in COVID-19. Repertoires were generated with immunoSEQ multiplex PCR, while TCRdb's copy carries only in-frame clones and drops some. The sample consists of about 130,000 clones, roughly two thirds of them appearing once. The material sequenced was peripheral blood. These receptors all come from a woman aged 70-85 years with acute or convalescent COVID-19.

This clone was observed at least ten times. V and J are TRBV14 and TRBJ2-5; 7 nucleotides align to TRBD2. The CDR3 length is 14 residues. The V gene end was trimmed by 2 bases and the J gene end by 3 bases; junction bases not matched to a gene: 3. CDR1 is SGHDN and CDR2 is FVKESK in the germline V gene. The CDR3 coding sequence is TGTGCCAGCAGCCAACTAGCGGAAGAAGAGACCCAGTACTTC. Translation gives CASSQLAEEETQYF.

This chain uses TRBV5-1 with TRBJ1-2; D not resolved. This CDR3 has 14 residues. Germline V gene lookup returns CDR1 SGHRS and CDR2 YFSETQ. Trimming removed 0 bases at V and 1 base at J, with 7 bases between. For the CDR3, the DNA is TGCGCCAGCAGCTTGGATTCAAATAACTATGGCTACACCTTC. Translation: CASSLDSNNYGYTF. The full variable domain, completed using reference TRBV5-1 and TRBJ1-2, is KAGVTQTPRYLIKTRGQQVTLSCSPISGHRSVSWYQQTPGQGLQFLFEYFSETQRNKGNFPGRFSGRQFSNSRSEMNVSTLELGDSALYLCASSLDSNNYGYTFGSGTRLTVV.

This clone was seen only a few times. CDR3 sequence: CASSQANGGASEQFF. The CDR3 region has the DNA TGTGCCAGCAGCCAAGCTAACGGGGGGGCCAGTGAGCAGTTCTTC. The V call is TRBV3-1 (or the pseudogene TRBV3-2), the J call TRBJ2-1; 8 bases align to TRBD2. The CDR3 consists of 15 residues. V lost 1 base and J lost 9; bases outside the gene matches: 8. From germline, CDR1 is LGHDT and CDR2 YNNKEL (reference sequence).

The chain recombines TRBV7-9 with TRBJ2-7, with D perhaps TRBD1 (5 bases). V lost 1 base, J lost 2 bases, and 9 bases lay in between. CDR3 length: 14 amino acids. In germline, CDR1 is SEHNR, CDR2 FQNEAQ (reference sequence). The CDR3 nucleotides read TGTGCCAGCAGCTTAGGCCAGGGTACCTACGAGCAGTACTTC. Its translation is CASSLGQGTYEQYF.

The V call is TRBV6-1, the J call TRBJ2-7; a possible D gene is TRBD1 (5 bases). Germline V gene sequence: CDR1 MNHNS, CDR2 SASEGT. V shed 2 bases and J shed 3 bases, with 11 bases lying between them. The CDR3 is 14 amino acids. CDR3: CASSESWTNYEQYF. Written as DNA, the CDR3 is TGTGCCAGCAGTGAATCTTGGACAAACTACGAGCAGTACTTC.

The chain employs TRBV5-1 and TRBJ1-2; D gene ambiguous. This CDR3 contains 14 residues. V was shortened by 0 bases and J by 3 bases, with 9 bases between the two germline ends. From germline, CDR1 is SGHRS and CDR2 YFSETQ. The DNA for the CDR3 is TGCGCCAGCAGCTTGGTAGGGAGGGACTATGGCTACACCTTC. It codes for CASSLVGRDYGYTF.

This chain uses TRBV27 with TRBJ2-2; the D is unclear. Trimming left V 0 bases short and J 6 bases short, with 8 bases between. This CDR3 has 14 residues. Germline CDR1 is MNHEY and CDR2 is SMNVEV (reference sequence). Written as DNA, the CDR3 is TGTGCCAGCAGTTTATCCTCCTTCTCCGGGGAGCTGTTTTTT. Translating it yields CASSLSSFSGELFF.